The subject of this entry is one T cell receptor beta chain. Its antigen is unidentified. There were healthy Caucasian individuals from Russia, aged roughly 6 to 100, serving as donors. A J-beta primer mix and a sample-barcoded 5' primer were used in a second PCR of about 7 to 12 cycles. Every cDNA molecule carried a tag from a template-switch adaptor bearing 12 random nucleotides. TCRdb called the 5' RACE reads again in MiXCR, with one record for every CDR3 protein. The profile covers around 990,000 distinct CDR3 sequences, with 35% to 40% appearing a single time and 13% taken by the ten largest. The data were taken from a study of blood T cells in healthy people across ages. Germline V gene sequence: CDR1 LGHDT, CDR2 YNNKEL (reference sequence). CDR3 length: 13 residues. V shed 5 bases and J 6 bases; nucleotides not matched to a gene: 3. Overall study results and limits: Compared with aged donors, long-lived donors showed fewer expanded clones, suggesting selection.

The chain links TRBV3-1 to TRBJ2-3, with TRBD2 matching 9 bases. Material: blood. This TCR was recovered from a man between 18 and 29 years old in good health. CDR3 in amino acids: CASSGTSWDTQYF. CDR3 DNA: TGTGCCAGCAGCGGGACTAGCTGGGATACGCAGTATTTT.